These 22 T cell receptor beta chains came from one sample sequenced in a study of blood T cell repertoires in COVID-19. The data were produced by immunoSEQ multiplex PCR, yet TCRdb's version contains in-frame clones alone and is incomplete. Of 140,000 to 150,000 clones in the sample, 80% were seen once. The sample was peripheral blood. Source of these receptors: a man between 65 and 79 years old who had recovered from COVID-19.

This clone was observed a single time. The CDR3 nucleotides read TGCGCCAGCAGCACGGACAGGGAGCACGAGCAGTACTTC. Its protein product is CASSTDREHEQYF. This chain connects TRBV5-1 to TRBJ2-7; 8 bases map to TRBD1. V lost 4 bases to trimming and J lost 5 bases; unmatched junction nucleotides: 5. The germline V gene has CDR1 SGHRS and CDR2 YFSETQ. CDR3 size: 13 residues. The full variable domain, completed using reference TRBV5-1 and TRBJ2-7, is KAGVTQTPRYLIKTRGQQVTLSCSPISGHRSVSWYQQTPGQGLQFLFEYFSETQRNKGNFPGRFSGRQFSNSRSEMNVSTLELGDSALYLCASSTDREHEQYFGPGTRLTVT.

The chain couples TRBV11-3 to TRBJ2-7; TRBD1 matches at 9 bases. The CDR3 runs to 14 residues. CDR1 is SGHNT, CDR2 YENEEA, per germline. The J segment lost 2 bases and the V segment lost 7 bases, leaving 6 bases of the junction unmatched. The DNA for the CDR3 is TGTGCCAGCAACTTCCGGGACAGGGCCTACGAGCAGTACTTC. It translates to CASNFRDRAYEQYF.

The genes are TRBV5-8 and TRBJ2-3, with 7 bases that match TRBD2. CDR1 is SGHTS, CDR2 YDEGEE, per germline. This CDR3 is 15 amino acids long. V gave up 0 bases and J gave up 2 bases; unmatched junction bases: 3. CDR3 region: CASSLGSGFTDTQYF. CDR3 nucleotides: TGTGCCAGCAGCTTGGGTAGCGGGTTCACAGATACGCAGTATTTT.

The rearrangement uses TRBV19 and TRBJ1-5; D gene ambiguous. CDR3 length: 13 residues. Per germline, CDR1 LNHDA and CDR2 SQIVND (reference sequence). V lost 2 bases to trimming and J lost 4 bases, with 6 bases between them. DNA for the CDR3: TGTGCCAGTAGTATAACTGAGAATCAGCCCCAGCATTTT. This codes for CASSITENQPQHF.

The V call is TRBV7-9, the J call TRBJ2-5; 7 nucleotides agree with TRBD2. Germline CDR1 is SEHNR and CDR2 is FQNEAQ (reference sequence). This CDR3 region has 14 residues. With V trimmed by 5 bases and J by 5 bases, 8 bases remained unmatched. CDR3 DNA: TGTGCCAGCAGCAAGGCGGGAGTAGGTGAGACCCAGTACTTC. Encoded protein: CASSKAGVGETQYF.

The chain couples TRBV7-2 to TRBJ1-1; D uncertain. Trimming took 1 base from V and 8 from J, leaving 8 bases between them. The germline V gene encodes CDR1 SGHTA and CDR2 FQGNSA. This CDR3 comprises 12 residues. CDR3: CASSLERPEAFF. The CDR3 DNA sequence: TGTGCCAGCAGCTTAGAGCGCCCAGAAGCTTTCTTT. The variable domain in full, with the rest retrieved from reference TRBV7-2 and TRBJ1-1, is GAGVSQSPSNKVTEKGKDVELRCDPISGHTALYWYRQSLGQGLEFLIYFQGNSAPDKSGLPSDRFSAERTGGSVSTLTIQRTQQEDSAVYLCASSLERPEAFFGQGTRLTVV.

The chain combines TRBV27 with TRBJ1-5; maybe TRBD1 (5 bases). The CDR3 totals 13 residues. The germline V gene has CDR1 MNHEY and CDR2 SMNVEV (reference sequence). V was trimmed by 3 bases and J by 9 bases, leaving 12 bases between them. The CDR3 DNA is TGTGCCAGCAGTTTTGACGGGACTTGGCCCCAGCATTTT. As protein: CASSFDGTWPQHF.

The CDR3 here is CASSPPQRDLTDTQYF. The CDR3 coding sequence is TGTGCCAGCAGCCCTCCCCAGAGGGATCTCACAGATACGCAGTATTTT. This chain joins TRBV7-9 and TRBJ2-3; possibly TRBD2 for D (5 bases). Trimming took off 5 bases at V and 2 bases at J, with 17 bases between the two ends. The CDR3 has 16 residues. The germline V gene encodes CDR1 SEHNR and CDR2 FQNEAQ (reference sequence). Based on the CDR3 plus reference TRBV7-9 and TRBJ2-3, the full variable domain is DTGVSQNPRHKITKRGQNVTFRCDPISEHNRLYWYRQTLGQGPEFLTYFQNEAQLEKSRLLSDRFSAERPKGSFSTLEIQRTEQGDSAMYLCASSPPQRDLTDTQYFGPGTRLTVL.

In this sample, this clone turned up many times. The gene calls are TRBV19 and TRBJ1-1; D remains ambiguous. The V end lost 7 bases, the J end lost 0 bases, and 12 bases lay between the germline ends. The CDR3 extends over 14 amino acids. Germline loops: CDR1 LNHDA, CDR2 SQIVND (reference sequence). The CDR3 DNA is TGTGCCAGTAACGCGCTCTTCATGAACACTGAAGCTTTCTTT. Its translation: CASNALFMNTEAFF.

CDR3 amino acids: CASSGRPGAEAFF. Here the CDR3 DNA reads TGTGCCAGCAGTGGGCGTCCGGGGGCTGAAGCTTTCTTT. The gene calls are TRBV2 and TRBJ1-1; a possible D gene is TRBD1 (5 bases). Between the trimmed V and J ends, which lost 4 bases and 6 bases, there was a span of 12 bases. CDR1 SNHLY and CDR2 FYNNEI come from the germline V gene. CDR3 length: 13 amino acids.

This clone was recorded only once. The chain employs TRBV2 and TRBJ1-5, with TRBD1 matching over 11 bases. This CDR3 comprises 14 residues. With 6 bases clipped from V and 7 bases from J, the junction kept 5 bases outside the gene matches. Germline V lookup: CDR1 SNHLY, CDR2 FYNNEI. This CDR3 is CASRGDRGGQPQHF. CDR3 in DNA: TGTGCCAGCAGAGGGGACAGGGGGGGCCAGCCCCAGCATTTT.

Only a few counts were recorded for this clone. The genes are TRBV5-5 and TRBJ2-7, with a weak D call TRBD1 (5 bases). Germline-derived CDR1 and CDR2 are SGHKS and YYEKEE (reference sequence). This CDR3 is 14 amino acids long. Trimming stripped 2 bases from V and 2 bases from J, with 11 bases between. The CDR3 DNA sequence: TGTGCCAGCAGCTTTCAGGGCCAAACCTACGAGCAGTACTTC. Amino acid sequence: CASSFQGQTYEQYF.

This clone was seen a few times. CDR3 DNA: TGTGCCAGCAGTTTTAACCAGGGTTATGGCTACACCTTC. It specifies CASSFNQGYGYTF. V gene TRBV12-3 or TRBV12-4 combines with J gene TRBJ1-2, with D perhaps TRBD1 (5 bases). The ends were cut back, 3 bases at V and 5 bases at J, with 10 bases in the middle. The CDR3 totals 13 residues.

This chain joins TRBV7-2 and TRBJ2-7; unclear D gene. This CDR3 spans 15 amino acids. Germline V lookup: CDR1 SGHTA, CDR2 FQGNSA. V shed 5 bases and J shed 0 bases, with 14 bases lying between them. The CDR3, as DNA: TGTGCCAGCAGCCCCCACCCTGGCAGCTCCTACGAGCAGTACTTC. It is translated as CASSPHPGSSYEQYF.

V and J are TRBV19 and TRBJ2-7; TRBD2 might be the D (6 bases). The germline V and J ends were trimmed by 6 bases and 7 bases, with 22 bases remaining between them. In germline, CDR1 is LNHDA, CDR2 SQIVND (reference sequence). The CDR3 extends over 15 amino acids. The CDR3 nucleotides are TGTGCCAGTAGCCGCGGGGCCGCGTGGACGGGGGAGCAGTACTTC. This encodes CASSRGAAWTGEQYF.

This chain joins TRBV29-1 and TRBJ2-3; 7 positions match TRBD1. Germline V gives CDR1 SQVTM, CDR2 ANQGSEA. The CDR3 runs 12 residues. The junction had 2 bases not matched to a gene; V was cut back by 6 bases and J by 2 bases. DNA for the CDR3: TGCAGCGTGGGACAGATCACAGATACGCAGTATTTT. Its translation is CSVGQITDTQYF.

The chain couples TRBV7-8 to TRBJ1-2; 7 bases are shared with TRBD1. Germline-derived CDR1 and CDR2 are SGHVS and FQNEAQ. V shed 4 bases and J 4 bases; nucleotides not matched to a gene: 6. This CDR3 is built from 14 residues. CDR3 coding DNA: TGTGCCAGCAGCTCCTTAAGGGGGCCCTATGGCTACACCTTC. It encodes CASSSLRGPYGYTF.

V gene TRBV7-2 combines with J gene TRBJ2-7, with 9 bases lining up with TRBD2. The CDR3 length is 15 residues. CDR1 is SGHTA, CDR2 FQGNSA, per germline. V was pared by 3 bases and J by 6 bases, with 9 bases of the junction left unmatched. The CDR3 region has the DNA TGTGCCAGCAGCTTCGGCGGGAGGGCCTATCGCGAGCAGTACTTC. Translation gives CASSFGGRAYREQYF.

J is TRBJ2-1 and V is TRBV10-2; D is ambiguous. This CDR3 is 14 amino acids long. Germline CDR1 is WSHSY and CDR2 is SAAADI. With 0 bases removed from V and 7 bases from J, the gap between germline ends came to 10 bases. In DNA form, the CDR3 reads TGCGCCAGCAGTGAGTCGTACGACTGGAATGAGCAGTTCTTC. Protein product: CASSESYDWNEQFF.

This clone showed up just once. The V call is TRBV5-4, the J call TRBJ2-3; D perhaps matches TRBD2 (5 bases). Trimming took 0 bases from V and 4 from J, leaving 6 bases between them. This CDR3 is built from 13 residues. The V gene's germline CDR1 is SGHNT and CDR2 YYREEE (reference sequence). Here the CDR3 reads CASSLGAADTQYF. CDR3 sequence (DNA): TGTGCCAGCAGCTTGGGAGCGGCAGATACGCAGTATTTT.

The chain recombines TRBV12-3 or TRBV12-4 with TRBJ1-1; D unresolved. V dropped 5 bases and J dropped 4 bases, with 11 bases sitting between them. The CDR3 runs 13 residues. In DNA form, the CDR3 reads TGTGCCAGCAGTACCACGGGGAGCACTGAAGCTTTCTTT. Protein: CASSTTGSTEAFF.

The chain recombines TRBV7-2 with TRBJ2-7; 14 bases map to TRBD2. The CDR3 covers 15 residues. J gave up 5 bases and V 3 bases, and 3 bases lay outside the gene matches. The germline CDR1 and CDR2 sequences are SGHTA and FQGNSA. For the CDR3, the DNA is TGTGCCAGCAGCTTCCGGACTAGCGGGAGGAACGAGCAGTACTTC. It encodes CASSFRTSGRNEQYF.